These T cell receptor beta chains were read from a single sample in a study of identical twins. Each CDR3 protein gets one entry after TCRdb re-called the 5' RACE reads with MiXCR. The table lists 1.5 million to 2 million distinct CDR3 sequences, less than 40% of them singletons. The sample taken for sequencing was cord blood. All receptors derive from a newborn girl in good health. CDR3s include the opening cysteine and the closing phenylalanine or tryptophan. D genes are given only for firm matches. The size entry is marked missing in some rows and otherwise reads once, few, many or a size class.

.,TRBV20-1,TRBJ1-1,.,TGCAGTGCTAGAGAGGGGAACGCTTTCTTT,CSAREGNAFF
.,TRBV5-1,TRBJ2-1,TRBD2,TGCGCCAGCAGCCCTACTAGCGGGAGTTTAAGTGAGCAGTTCTTC,CASSPTSGSLSEQFF
.,TRBV14,TRBJ2-5,.,TGTGCCAGCAGCCAAGATTATGGGGCAAGGACCCAGTACTTC,CASSQDYGARTQYF
.,TRBV20-1,TRBJ2-7,.,TGCAGTGCTAGAGTCCTACGGGGGAGCTCCTACGAGCAGTACTTC,CSARVLRGSSYEQYF
few,TRBV5-6,TRBJ1-2,.,TGTGCCAGCAGCTTACAGCTCGGCTACACCTTC,CASSLQLGYTF
.,TRBV20-1,TRBJ2-7,TRBD1,TGCAGTGCACGTTGGACAGGTCCTACGAGCAAGCAGTACTTC,CSARWTGPTSKQYF
.,TRBV24-1,TRBJ1-5,.,TGTGCCACCAGTGATTCTAGACGGTCAATCCGCAATCAGCCCCAGCATTTT,CATSDSRRSIRNQPQHF
.,TRBV4-1,TRBJ2-5,.,TGCGCCAGCAGCCAATCCTGGACACCTAACAATGAGCAGTACTTC,CASSQSWTPNNEQYF
few,TRBV20-1,TRBJ2-7,.,TGCAGTGCTAACATAGGGACATTCAGCTCCTACGAGCAGTACTTC,CSANIGTFSSYEQYF
.,TRBV7-2,TRBJ1-6,.,TGTGCCAGCAGCTTTTATCGGGTAGCCAATTCACCCCTCCACTTT,CASSFYRVANSPLHF
few,TRBV5-1,TRBJ2-4,.,TGCGCCAGCAGCCCCCTAATAACTACTTCTGCCAAAAACATTCAGTACTTC,CASSPLITTSAKNIQYF
few,TRBV9,TRBJ2-7,TRBD1,TGTGCCAGCAGCAGAGGGACAGCCGAGGAGGTCTACGAGCAGTACTTC,CASSRGTAEEVYEQYF
.,TRBV15,TRBJ1-4,.,TGTGCCACCAGCAGAGAACAGGGCACTATTGAAAAACTGTTTTTT,CATSREQGTIEKLFF
many,TRBV28,TRBJ2-1,TRBD2,TGTGCCAGCAGTTTATCCAGCGGGAGCGGCGAGCAGTTCTTC,CASSLSSGSGEQFF
many,TRBV12-3/TRBV12-4,TRBJ2-7,.,TGTGCCAGCAGTTTAGCCCTACTCCACGAGCAGTACTTC,CASSLALLHEQYF
.,TRBV4-1,TRBJ2-7,.,TGCGCCAGCAGCCAAGATCTTGGGGGGTCCTCCTACGAGCAGTACTTC,CASSQDLGGSSYEQYF
.,TRBV20-1,TRBJ2-1,TRBD2,TGCAGTGCTAGCGCGTTAGCGGGAGATGAGCAGTTCTTC,CSASALAGDEQFF